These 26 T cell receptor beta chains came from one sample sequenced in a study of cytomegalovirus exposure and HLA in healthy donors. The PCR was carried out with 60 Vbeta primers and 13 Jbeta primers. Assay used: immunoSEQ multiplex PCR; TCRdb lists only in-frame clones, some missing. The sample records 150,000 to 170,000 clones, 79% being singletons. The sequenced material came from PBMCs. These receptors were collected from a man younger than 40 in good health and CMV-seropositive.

CDR3 sequence reads: CASNLPGQGNGYTF. The CDR3 nucleotides are TGTGCCAGCAACCTCCCCGGACAGGGAAATGGCTACACCTTC. This chain uses TRBV7-9 with TRBJ1-2, with 8 bases fitting TRBD1. The CDR3 covers 14 residues. Trimming cost V 7 bases and J 6 bases; bases outside gene matches: 10. In germline, CDR1 is SEHNR, CDR2 FQNEAQ (reference sequence).

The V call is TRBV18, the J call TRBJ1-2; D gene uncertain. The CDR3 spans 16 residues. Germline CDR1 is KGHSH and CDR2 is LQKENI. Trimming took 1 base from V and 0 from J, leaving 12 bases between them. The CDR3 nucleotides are TGTGCCAGCTCACCACGAGAGGCTTTGGCTAACTATGGCTACACCTTC. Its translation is CASSPREALANYGYTF.

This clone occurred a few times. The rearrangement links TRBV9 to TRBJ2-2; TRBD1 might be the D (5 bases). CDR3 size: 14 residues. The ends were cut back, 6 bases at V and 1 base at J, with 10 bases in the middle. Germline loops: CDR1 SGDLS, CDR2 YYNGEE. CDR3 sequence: CASNSQVNTGELFF. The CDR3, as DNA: TGTGCCAGCAACTCACAGGTGAACACCGGGGAGCTGTTTTTT.

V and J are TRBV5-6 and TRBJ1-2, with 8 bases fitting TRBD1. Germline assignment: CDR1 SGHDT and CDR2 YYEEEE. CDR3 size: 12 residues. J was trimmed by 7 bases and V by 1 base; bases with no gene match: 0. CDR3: CASSLQGAGYTF. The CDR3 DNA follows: TGTGCCAGCAGCTTGCAGGGGGCTGGCTACACCTTC.

The CDR3 sequence: CASSQTGGTGNTIYF. CDR3 sequence (DNA): TGTGCCAGCAGTCAGACAGGGGGCACTGGAAACACCATATATTTT. The chain employs TRBV6-6 and TRBJ1-3; 10 bases map to TRBD1. V was pared by 5 bases and J by 2 bases, with 3 bases of the junction left unmatched. CDR1 and CDR2 from the germline V gene are MNHNY and SVGAGI (reference sequence). The CDR3 is 15 amino acids.

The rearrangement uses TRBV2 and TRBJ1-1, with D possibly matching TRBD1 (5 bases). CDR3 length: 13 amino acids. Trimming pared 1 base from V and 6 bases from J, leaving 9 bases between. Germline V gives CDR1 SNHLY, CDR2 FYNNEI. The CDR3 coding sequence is TGTGCCAGCAGTGAAGGGGGCGTCCCTGAAGCTTTCTTT. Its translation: CASSEGGVPEAFF.

The CDR3 spells CASSLAGGNNEQFF. The DNA for the CDR3 is TGTGCCAGCAGCTTAGCGGGAGGGAACAATGAGCAGTTCTTC. The rearrangement links TRBV7-2 to TRBJ2-1; 7 bases line up with TRBD2. Germline loops: CDR1 SGHTA, CDR2 FQGNSA. Unmatched junction bases numbered 1, after V lost 0 bases and J lost 5 bases. This CDR3 is built from 14 residues. The whole variable domain, filled in from reference TRBV7-2 and TRBJ2-1, reads GAGVSQSPSNKVTEKGKDVELRCDPISGHTALYWYRQSLGQGLEFLIYFQGNSAPDKSGLPSDRFSAERTGGSVSTLTIQRTQQEDSAVYLCASSLAGGNNEQFFGPGTRLTVL.

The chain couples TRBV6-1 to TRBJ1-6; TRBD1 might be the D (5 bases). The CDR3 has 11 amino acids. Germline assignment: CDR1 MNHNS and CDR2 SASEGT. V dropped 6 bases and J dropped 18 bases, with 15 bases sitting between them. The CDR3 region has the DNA TGTGCCAGCAGGGAGGGGACCTGGTCCCACTTT. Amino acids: CASREGTWSHF.

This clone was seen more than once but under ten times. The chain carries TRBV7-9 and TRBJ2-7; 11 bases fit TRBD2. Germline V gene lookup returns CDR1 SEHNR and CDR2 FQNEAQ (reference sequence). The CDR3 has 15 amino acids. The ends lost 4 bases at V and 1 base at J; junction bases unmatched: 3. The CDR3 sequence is CASSSRLAGSYEQYF. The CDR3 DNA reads TGTGCCAGCAGCTCGAGACTAGCGGGGTCCTACGAGCAGTACTTC.

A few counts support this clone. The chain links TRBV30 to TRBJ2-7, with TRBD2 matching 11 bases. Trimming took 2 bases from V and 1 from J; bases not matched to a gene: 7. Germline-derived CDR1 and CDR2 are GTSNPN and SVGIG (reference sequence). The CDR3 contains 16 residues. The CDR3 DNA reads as TGTGCCTGGAGTCCCCGACTAGCGGGGCATTCCTACGAGCAGTACTTC. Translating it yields CAWSPRLAGHSYEQYF.

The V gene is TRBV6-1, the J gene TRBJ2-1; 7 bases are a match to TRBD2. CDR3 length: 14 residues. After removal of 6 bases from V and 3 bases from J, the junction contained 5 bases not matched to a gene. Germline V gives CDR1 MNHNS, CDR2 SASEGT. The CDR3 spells CASRPGTNYNEQFF. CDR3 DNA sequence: TGTGCCAGCAGGCCCGGGACTAACTACAATGAGCAGTTCTTC.

This CDR3 reads CASVRQLPTGEQYF. The CDR3 DNA follows: TGTGCCAGCGTACGACAGCTCCCTACAGGCGAGCAGTACTTC. V and J are TRBV7-9 and TRBJ2-7, with D perhaps matching TRBD1 (5 bases). V lost 8 bases and J 6 bases, leaving 20 bases between the germline ends. CDR1 is SEHNR and CDR2 is FQNEAQ in the germline V gene (reference sequence). The CDR3 runs to 14 residues.

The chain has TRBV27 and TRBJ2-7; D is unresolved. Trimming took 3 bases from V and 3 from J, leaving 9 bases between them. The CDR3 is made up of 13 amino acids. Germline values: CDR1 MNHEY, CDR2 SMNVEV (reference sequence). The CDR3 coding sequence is TGTGCCAGCAGTTTTTTGGGCAACTACGAGCAGTACTTC. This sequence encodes CASSFLGNYEQYF.

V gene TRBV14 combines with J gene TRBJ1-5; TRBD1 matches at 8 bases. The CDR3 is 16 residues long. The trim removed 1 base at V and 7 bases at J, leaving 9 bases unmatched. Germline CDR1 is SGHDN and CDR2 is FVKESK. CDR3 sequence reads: CASSQADRGGGQPQHF. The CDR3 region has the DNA TGTGCCAGCAGCCAAGCCGACAGGGGAGGTGGGCAGCCCCAGCATTTT. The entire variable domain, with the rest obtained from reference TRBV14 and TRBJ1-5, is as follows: EAGVTQFPSHSVIEKGQTVTLRCDPISGHDNLYWYRRVMGKEIKFLLHFVKESKQDESGMPNNRFLAERTGGTYSTLKVQPAELEDSGVYFCASSQADRGGGQPQHFGDGTRLSIL.

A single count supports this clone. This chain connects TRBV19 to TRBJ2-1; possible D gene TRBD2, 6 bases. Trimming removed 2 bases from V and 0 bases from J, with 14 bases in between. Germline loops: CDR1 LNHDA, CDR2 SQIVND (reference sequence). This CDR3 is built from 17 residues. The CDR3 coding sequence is TGTGCCAGTAGTATATTTCTAGCGTCGGACTCCTACAATGAGCAGTTCTTC. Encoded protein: CASSIFLASDSYNEQFF.

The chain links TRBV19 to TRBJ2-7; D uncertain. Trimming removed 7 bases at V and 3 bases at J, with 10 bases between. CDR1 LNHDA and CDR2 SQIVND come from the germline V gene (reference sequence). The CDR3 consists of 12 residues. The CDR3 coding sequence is TGTGCCAGTACATCTAGATACTACGAGCAGTACTTC. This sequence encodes CASTSRYYEQYF.

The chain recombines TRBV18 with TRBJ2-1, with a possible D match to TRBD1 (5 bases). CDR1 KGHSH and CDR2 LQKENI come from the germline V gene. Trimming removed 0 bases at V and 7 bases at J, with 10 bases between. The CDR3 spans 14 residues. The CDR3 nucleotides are TGTGCCAGCTCACCACCCAGGGTGGGGAATGAGCAGTTCTTC. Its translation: CASSPPRVGNEQFF.

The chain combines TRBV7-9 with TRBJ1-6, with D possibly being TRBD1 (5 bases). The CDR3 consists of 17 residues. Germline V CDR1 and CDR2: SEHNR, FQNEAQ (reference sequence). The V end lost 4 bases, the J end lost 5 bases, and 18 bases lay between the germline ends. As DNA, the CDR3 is TGTGCCAGCAGCTCTACCTTGGGGGGGAGGAATAATTCACCCCTCCACTTT. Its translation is CASSSTLGGRNNSPLHF.

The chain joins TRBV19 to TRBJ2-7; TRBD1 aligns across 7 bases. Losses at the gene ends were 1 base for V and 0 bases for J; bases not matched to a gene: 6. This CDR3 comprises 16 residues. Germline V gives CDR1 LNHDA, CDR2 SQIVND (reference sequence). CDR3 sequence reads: CASSIGRQGNSYEQYF. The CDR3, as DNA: TGTGCCAGTAGTATAGGTAGACAGGGAAACTCCTACGAGCAGTACTTC.

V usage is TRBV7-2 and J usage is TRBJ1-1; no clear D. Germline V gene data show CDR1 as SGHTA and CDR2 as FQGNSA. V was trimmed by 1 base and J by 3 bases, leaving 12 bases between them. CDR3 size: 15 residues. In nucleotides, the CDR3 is TGTGCCAGCAGCTTAGTGGGCCCCCCGGACACTGAAGCTTTCTTT. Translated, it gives CASSLVGPPDTEAFF.

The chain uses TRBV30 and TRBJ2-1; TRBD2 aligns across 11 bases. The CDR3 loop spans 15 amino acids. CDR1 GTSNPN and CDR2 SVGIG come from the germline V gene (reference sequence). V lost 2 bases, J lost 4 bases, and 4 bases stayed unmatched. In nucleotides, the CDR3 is TGTGCCTGGAGTAATAGCGGGGGGGTATACAATGAGCAGTTCTTC. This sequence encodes CAWSNSGGVYNEQFF.

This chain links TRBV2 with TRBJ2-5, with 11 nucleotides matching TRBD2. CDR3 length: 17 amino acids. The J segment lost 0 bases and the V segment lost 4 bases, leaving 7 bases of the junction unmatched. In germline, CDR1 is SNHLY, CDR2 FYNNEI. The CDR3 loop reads CASSGRGTSGYQETQYF. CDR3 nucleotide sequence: TGTGCCAGCAGTGGACGAGGGACTAGCGGCTACCAAGAGACCCAGTACTTC.

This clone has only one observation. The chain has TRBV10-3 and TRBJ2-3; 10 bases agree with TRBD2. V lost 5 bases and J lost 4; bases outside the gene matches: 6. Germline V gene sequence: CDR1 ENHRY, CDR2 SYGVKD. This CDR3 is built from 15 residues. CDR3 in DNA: TGTGCCATCAGTTCTAGCGGGGGCCAGGCAGATACGCAGTATTTT. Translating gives CAISSSGGQADTQYF.

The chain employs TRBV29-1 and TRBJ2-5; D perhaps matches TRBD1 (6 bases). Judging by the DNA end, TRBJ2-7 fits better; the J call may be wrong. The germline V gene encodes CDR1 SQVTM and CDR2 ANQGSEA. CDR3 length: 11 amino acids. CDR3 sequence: CSEAGDYEQYF. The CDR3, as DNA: TGCAGCGAAGCAGGGGACTACGAGCAGTACTTC.

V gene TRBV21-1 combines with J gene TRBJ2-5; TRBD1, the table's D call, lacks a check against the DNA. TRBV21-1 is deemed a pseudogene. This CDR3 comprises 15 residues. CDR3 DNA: TGTGCCAGCAGCAAGGGCCGGCACGACCAAGAGACCCAGTACTTC. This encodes CASSKGRHDQETQYF.

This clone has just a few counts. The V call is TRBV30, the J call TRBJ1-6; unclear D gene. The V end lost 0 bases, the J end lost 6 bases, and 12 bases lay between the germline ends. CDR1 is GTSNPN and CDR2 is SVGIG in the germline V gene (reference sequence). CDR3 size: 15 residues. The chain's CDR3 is CAWSVTALRNSPLHF. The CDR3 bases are TGTGCCTGGAGTGTAACAGCTTTGCGTAATTCACCCCTCCACTTT.